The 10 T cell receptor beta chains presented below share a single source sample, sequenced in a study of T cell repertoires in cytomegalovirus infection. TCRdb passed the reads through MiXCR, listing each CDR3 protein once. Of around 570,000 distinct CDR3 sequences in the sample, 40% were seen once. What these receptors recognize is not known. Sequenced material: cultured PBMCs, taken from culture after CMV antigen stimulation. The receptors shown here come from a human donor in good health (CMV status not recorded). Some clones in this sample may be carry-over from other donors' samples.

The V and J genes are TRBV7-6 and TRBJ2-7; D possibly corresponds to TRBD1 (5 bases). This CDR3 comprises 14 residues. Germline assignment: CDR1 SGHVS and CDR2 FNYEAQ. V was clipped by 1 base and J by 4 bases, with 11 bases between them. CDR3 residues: CASSLGGESYEQYF. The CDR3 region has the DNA TGTGCCAGCAGCTTAGGGGGCGAATCTTACGAGCAGTACTTC.

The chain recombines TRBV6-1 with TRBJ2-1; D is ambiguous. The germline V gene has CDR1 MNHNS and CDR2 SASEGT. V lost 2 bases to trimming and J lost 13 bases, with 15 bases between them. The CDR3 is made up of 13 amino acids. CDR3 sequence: CASSESLTQTQFF. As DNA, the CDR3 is TGTGCCAGCAGTGAAAGTCTCACACAGACCCAGTTCTTC.

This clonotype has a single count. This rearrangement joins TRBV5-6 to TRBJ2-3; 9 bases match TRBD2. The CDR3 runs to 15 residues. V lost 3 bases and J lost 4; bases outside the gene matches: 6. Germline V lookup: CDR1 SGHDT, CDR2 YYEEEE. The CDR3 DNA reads TGTGCCAGCAGCTGGCGGACTAGCGTCCCAGATACGCAGTATTTT. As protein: CASSWRTSVPDTQYF.

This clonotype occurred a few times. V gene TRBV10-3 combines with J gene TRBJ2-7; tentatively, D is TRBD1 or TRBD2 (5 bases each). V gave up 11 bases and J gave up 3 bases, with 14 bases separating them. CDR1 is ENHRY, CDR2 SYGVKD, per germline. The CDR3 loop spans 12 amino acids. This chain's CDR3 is CASHGTDYEQYF. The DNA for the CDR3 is TGTGCCTCCCATGGGACCGACTACGAGCAGTACTTC.

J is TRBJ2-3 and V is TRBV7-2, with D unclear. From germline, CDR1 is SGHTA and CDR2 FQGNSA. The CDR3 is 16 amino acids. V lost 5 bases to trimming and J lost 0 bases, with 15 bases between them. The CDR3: CASSLAPSRSTDTQYF. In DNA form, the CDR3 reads TGTGCCAGCAGCCTGGCGCCGTCCCGTAGCACAGATACGCAGTATTTT. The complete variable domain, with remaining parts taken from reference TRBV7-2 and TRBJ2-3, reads GAGVSQSPSNKVTEKGKDVELRCDPISGHTALYWYRQSLGQGLEFLIYFQGNSAPDKSGLPSDRFSAERTGGSVSTLTIQRTQQEDSAVYLCASSLAPSRSTDTQYFGPGTRLTVL.

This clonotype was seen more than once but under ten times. CDR3 residues: CASKSRVGEQFF. The CDR3 coding sequence is TGTGCCAGTAAAAGCAGGGTAGGTGAGCAGTTCTTC. V usage is TRBV19 and J usage is TRBJ2-1; D is possibly TRBD1 (5 bases). This CDR3 is built from 12 residues. CDR1 is LNHDA and CDR2 is SQIVND in the germline V gene (reference sequence). Trimming removed 7 bases at V and 9 bases at J, with 13 bases between.

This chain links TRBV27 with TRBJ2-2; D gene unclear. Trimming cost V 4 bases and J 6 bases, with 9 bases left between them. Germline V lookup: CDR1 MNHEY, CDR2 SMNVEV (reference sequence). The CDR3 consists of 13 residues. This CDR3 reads CASSSQISGELFF. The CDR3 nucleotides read TGTGCCAGCAGTTCCCAGATATCCGGGGAGCTGTTTTTT.

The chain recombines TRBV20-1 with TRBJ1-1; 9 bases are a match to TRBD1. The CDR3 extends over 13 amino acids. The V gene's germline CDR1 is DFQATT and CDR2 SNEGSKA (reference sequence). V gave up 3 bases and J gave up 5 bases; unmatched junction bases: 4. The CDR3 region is CSASTTGGTEAFF. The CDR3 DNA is TGCAGTGCTAGCACGACAGGGGGGACTGAAGCTTTCTTT.

Here the CDR3 reads CASSFYLDRALRSGNTIYF. The CDR3 coding sequence is TGTGCCAGCAGCTTTTATTTGGACAGGGCCCTTCGCTCTGGAAACACCATATATTTT. The chain joins TRBV7-2 to TRBJ1-3, with 8 bases that match TRBD1. Germline trimming cut 3 bases from V and 0 bases from J; bases unmatched to any gene: 13. CDR1 SGHTA and CDR2 FQGNSA come from the germline V gene. The CDR3 is made up of 19 amino acids.

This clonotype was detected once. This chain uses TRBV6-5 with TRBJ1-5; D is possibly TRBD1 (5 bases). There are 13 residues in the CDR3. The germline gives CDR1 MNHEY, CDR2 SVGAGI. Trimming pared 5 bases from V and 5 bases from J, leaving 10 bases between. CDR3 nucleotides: TGTGCCAGCAGTCGGGGGTACGATCAGCCCCAGCATTTT. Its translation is CASSRGYDQPQHF.